This T cell receptor beta chain comes out of a study of OX40 agonist ivuxolimab in advanced cancers. Study information: Patients received intravenous ivuxolimab every 2 weeks at 0.01 to 10 mg/kg.

The J segment lost 0 bases and the V segment lost 4 bases, leaving 13 bases of the junction unmatched. CDR3 length: 20 amino acids. Germline values: CDR1 SGDLS, CDR2 YYNGEE. TCRdb's table, derived via immunoSEQ multiplex PCR, lists solely in-frame clones and lacks some. The sample includes about 100,000 clones, about 91% of them seen just once. The rearrangement links TRBV9 to TRBJ2-3, with 14 positions matching TRBD2. This clonotype was sampled from an adult with an advanced solid tumor such as melanoma, head and neck, liver or kidney cancer. The sequences come from CD4+ or CD8+ T cells sorted from blood, collected in a trial of the OX40 agonist ivuxolimab. The CDR3 nucleotides are TGTGCCAGCAGCCCCGAGGGACTAGCGGGAGTCCCGGGGAGCACAGATACGCAGTATTTT. Encoded protein: CASSPEGLAGVPGSTDTQYF.